The TCR beta chain under discussion was sequenced for a study of T cell responses to AZD1222 COVID-19 vaccine. Points from the study as a whole: The study found Spike-specific TCR breadth and depth rose after two AZD1222 doses.

J was trimmed by 7 bases and V by 8 bases; bases with no gene match: 11. From germline, CDR1 is SGHRS and CDR2 YFSETQ. The CDR3 length is 13 residues. With regard to this clone: What it recognizes is unknown.

Sequenced by immunoSEQ multiplex PCR; TCRdb stores in-frame clones only, minus some. In the table there are 250,000 to 300,000 clones, 90% to 95% of which are singletons. The receptor was derived from an adult who received the AZD1222 COVID-19 vaccine. The rearrangement uses TRBV5-1 and TRBJ1-1; 7 nucleotides agree with TRBD1. The sample in question was peripheral blood, obtained 28 days after the second AZD1222 dose. The CDR3 nucleotides read TGCGCCAGTCAGGGGGGACAGAGAAGTGAAGCTTTCTTT. Residues: CASQGGQRSEAFF.